Each of the 32 T cell receptor beta chains below was sequenced from the same sample in a study of control samples from healthy donors and cancer patients. Produced via immunoSEQ multiplex PCR; TCRdb's table is partial and in-frame only. The sample has roughly 450,000 clones; 80% to 95% are singletons. The sample consisted of PBMCs. The source of these receptors is a man aged 35-49 years with head and neck cancer.

The J gene is TRBJ1-2, the V gene TRBV10-3; maybe TRBD1 (6 bases). CDR1 and CDR2 (germline): ENHRY, SYGVKD. This CDR3 has 14 amino acids. Trimming took 2 bases from V and 2 from J, leaving 9 bases between them. The CDR3 DNA sequence: TGTGCCATCAGTGAGAACAGGGCGAACTATGGCTACACCTTC. It is translated as CAISENRANYGYTF.

The V gene is TRBV6-2 or TRBV6-3, the J gene TRBJ2-1; a possible D gene is TRBD2 (7 bases). The CDR3 length is 15 residues. V was cut by 2 bases and J by 8 bases, with 16 bases left in between. Germline assignment: CDR1 MNHEY and CDR2 SVGEGT. CDR3: CASSYAGAGADEQFF. Here the CDR3 DNA reads TGTGCCAGCAGTTACGCCGGGGCGGGGGCGGATGAGCAGTTCTTC.

The CDR3 spells CASSLGGAGTDTQYF. CDR3 in DNA: TGTGCCAGCAGCCTAGGGGGCGCGGGTACAGATACGCAGTATTTT. The gene calls are TRBV28 and TRBJ2-3; 7 bases map to TRBD1. CDR3 length: 15 amino acids. Trimming at V came to 6 bases and at J to 3 bases, leaving 9 bases not matched to a gene. Germline V gene data show CDR1 as MDHEN and CDR2 as SYDVKM.

This clone was seen just once. Other DNA sequences in the sample encode the same CDR3. The gene calls are TRBV28 and TRBJ1-2; TRBD1 agrees at 7 bases. With 3 bases clipped from V and 5 bases from J, the junction kept 3 bases outside the gene matches. Germline CDR1 reads MDHEN; CDR2 reads SYDVKM. CDR3 size: 13 residues. The chain's CDR3 is CASSFRGVYGYTF. The DNA of the CDR3 is TGTGCCAGCAGTTTCAGGGGGGTATATGGCTACACCTTC.

The chain is built from TRBV28 and TRBJ1-2; D is possibly TRBD1 (6 bases). The V gene lost 3 bases and the J gene lost 0 bases, with 17 bases spanning the gap. The germline gives CDR1 MDHEN, CDR2 SYDVKM. There are 17 residues in the CDR3. CDR3 region: CASSFQGMRGANYGYTF. The CDR3 DNA is TGTGCCAGCAGTTTCCAGGGGATGAGGGGAGCTAACTATGGCTACACCTTC.

The chain is built from TRBV19 and TRBJ2-3; D not resolved. CDR1 is LNHDA and CDR2 is SQIVND in the germline V gene (reference sequence). The V and J ends lost 5 bases and 0 bases respectively, with 9 bases between them. The CDR3 runs to 14 residues. The CDR3 loop is CASSFTESTDTQYF. For the CDR3, the DNA is TGTGCCAGTAGTTTTACAGAGAGCACAGATACGCAGTATTTT.

The genes are TRBV7-2 and TRBJ2-7; 7 nucleotides align to TRBD2. The CDR3 contains 16 residues. J gave up 2 bases and V 2 bases, and 9 bases lay outside the gene matches. Germline V gene data show CDR1 as SGHTA and CDR2 as FQGNSA. The DNA of the CDR3 is TGTGCCAGCAGCTTATGGGCTAGCGGACTTACCTACGAGCAGTACTTC. Translating it yields CASSLWASGLTYEQYF.

The chain uses TRBV7-2 and TRBJ2-2; D might be TRBD1 (6 bases). Deletions cut 1 base from V and 1 base from J, with 10 bases between. The germline CDR1 and CDR2 sequences are SGHTA and FQGNSA. The CDR3 runs 16 residues. CDR3 region: CASSLVGRGNTGELFF. CDR3 bases: TGTGCCAGCAGCTTAGTTGGCAGGGGGAACACCGGGGAGCTGTTTTTT. The full variable domain, in which reference TRBV7-2 and TRBJ2-2 provide the parts outside the CDR3, is GAGVSQSPSNKVTEKGKDVELRCDPISGHTALYWYRQSLGQGLEFLIYFQGNSAPDKSGLPSDRFSAERTGGSVSTLTIQRTQQEDSAVYLCASSLVGRGNTGELFFGEGSRLTVL.

The chain recombines TRBV27 with TRBJ2-3; D is perhaps TRBD1 (6 bases). The CDR3 totals 14 residues. Trimming stripped 10 bases from V and 0 bases from J, with 14 bases between. CDR1 and CDR2 from the germline V gene are MNHEY and SMNVEV (reference sequence). CDR3 DNA sequence: TGTGCCACGTGGGGGCTAACGAGCACAGATACGCAGTATTTT. Protein product: CATWGLTSTDTQYF.

The V call is TRBV30, the J call TRBJ1-2, with 11 bases lining up with TRBD1. The CDR3 spans 13 residues. The germline V gene encodes CDR1 GTSNPN and CDR2 SVGIG (reference sequence). Trimming cost V 6 bases and J 8 bases; bases outside gene matches: 8. The CDR3 DNA reads TGTGCCTGCGGACAGGGGGCAGTTGGCGGCTACACCTTC. The encoded protein is CACGQGAVGGYTF.

V gene TRBV18 combines with J gene TRBJ2-7, with no clear D. The germline V gene encodes CDR1 KGHSH and CDR2 LQKENI. The CDR3 loop spans 13 amino acids. V gave up 5 bases and J gave up 1 base, with 9 bases separating them. CDR3 region: CASSATISYEQYF. Here the CDR3 DNA reads TGTGCCAGCTCAGCAACTATATCCTACGAGCAGTACTTC.

The V gene is TRBV6-6, the J gene TRBJ1-6; D is uncertain. CDR1 and CDR2 (germline): MNHNY, SVGAGI (reference sequence). V lost 4 bases to trimming and J lost 7 bases, with 14 bases between them. This CDR3 is built from 15 residues. The CDR3 is CASSSPGSINSPLHF. The CDR3 coding sequence is TGTGCCAGCAGTTCGCCGGGGTCCATAAATTCACCCCTCCACTTT.

This chain links TRBV11-3 with TRBJ2-1; possibly TRBD1 for D (6 bases). The germline V and J ends were trimmed by 0 bases and 4 bases, with 10 bases remaining between them. This CDR3 has 15 amino acids. Germline assignment: CDR1 SGHNT and CDR2 YENEEA. The CDR3 DNA follows: TGTGCCAGCAGCTTAGACAGGGGCAGATACAATGAGCAGTTCTTC. Amino acids: CASSLDRGRYNEQFF.

The chain employs TRBV24-1 and TRBJ2-1; the match to TRBD1 covers 10 bases. Germline CDR1 and CDR2: KGHDR and SFDVKD. V dropped 3 bases and J dropped 2; count of bases not matched to a gene: 3. CDR3 length: 16 residues. DNA of the CDR3: TGTGCCACCAGTGATGGACAGGGGGTGACCTACAATGAGCAGTTCTTC. Amino acid sequence: CATSDGQGVTYNEQFF.

The CDR3 nucleotides are TGCAGCGTTGTGGGGGATAGATCCCCTGAAGCTTTCTTT. It translates to CSVVGDRSPEAFF. The genes are TRBV29-1 and TRBJ1-1; TRBD1 is a possible D gene (5 bases). Per the germline V gene, CDR1 is SQVTM and CDR2 is ANQGSEA. The CDR3 is 13 residues long. Between the trimmed V and J ends, which lost 4 bases and 6 bases, there was a span of 15 bases.

The chain combines TRBV27 with TRBJ2-2; maybe TRBD1 (6 bases). This CDR3 has 15 residues. The germline gives CDR1 MNHEY, CDR2 SMNVEV (reference sequence). Trimming pared 2 bases from V and 3 bases from J, leaving 10 bases between. The chain's CDR3 is CASSLSYRDTGELFF. CDR3 in DNA: TGTGCCAGCAGTTTAAGTTACAGGGACACCGGGGAGCTGTTTTTT.

The chain has TRBV6-1 and TRBJ2-2, with TRBD1 as a possible D gene (5 bases). CDR1 and CDR2 from the germline V gene are MNHNS and SASEGT. Trimming pared 2 bases from V and 3 bases from J, leaving 31 bases between. The CDR3 spans 22 residues. CDR3 sequence (DNA): TGTGCCAGCAGTGAAATGGGGCCTCTAGTTTTGTCCGATGATTTGTACACCGGGGAGCTGTTTTTT. Its protein is CASSEMGPLVLSDDLYTGELFF.

The chain uses TRBV28 and TRBJ1-3, with 7 bases aligning to TRBD1. The CDR3 sequence is 15 residues long. The V and J ends lost 6 bases and 6 bases, in that order; junction bases with no gene match: 11. Germline lookup yields CDR1 MDHEN and CDR2 SYDVKM. CDR3 in DNA: TGTGCCAGCAGCACAACCGGGACAGAGTCAAACACCATATATTTT. Translating it yields CASSTTGTESNTIYF.

The chain employs TRBV28 and TRBJ1-1; D remains unclear. The V and J ends lost 4 bases and 5 bases respectively, with 23 bases between them. This CDR3 is built from 17 residues. The germline CDR1 and CDR2 sequences are MDHEN and SYDVKM. The CDR3: CASSSHRAGTYGTEAFF. As DNA, the CDR3 is TGTGCCAGCAGTTCCCACCGGGCAGGCACGTATGGAACTGAAGCTTTCTTT.

The chain links TRBV2 to TRBJ1-2; TRBD1 matches 12 bases. The CDR3 length is 18 residues. Germline values: CDR1 SNHLY, CDR2 FYNNEI. V was pared by 1 base and J by 1 base, with 7 bases of the junction left unmatched. The CDR3 sequence is CASSEVRDRGRVNYGYTF. In DNA, the CDR3 is TGTGCCAGCAGTGAAGTTCGGGACAGGGGGCGAGTTAACTATGGCTACACCTTC. The full variable domain, in which reference TRBV2 and TRBJ1-2 provide the parts outside the CDR3, is EPEVTQTPSHQVTQMGQEVILRCVPISNHLYFYWYRQILGQKVEFLVSFYNNEISEKSEIFDDQFSVERPDGSNFTLKIRSTKLEDSAMYFCASSEVRDRGRVNYGYTFGSGTRLTVV.

This clone appeared a few times. The genes are TRBV10-1 and TRBJ2-7, with unresolved D. V was trimmed by 0 bases and J by 1 base, leaving 4 bases between them. This CDR3 is 13 amino acids long. Looked up from germline, CDR1 is WNHNN and CDR2 is SYGVQD (reference sequence). CDR3 coding DNA: TGCGCCAGCAGTGAGTCGGGATCCTACGAGCAGTACTTC. Its translation: CASSESGSYEQYF.

The chain couples TRBV28 to TRBJ2-4, with D unresolved. In germline, CDR1 is MDHEN, CDR2 SYDVKM. V shed 3 bases and J shed 11 bases, with 11 bases lying between them. This CDR3 comprises 12 residues. The CDR3 loop is CASSLGNPLQYF. CDR3 in DNA: TGTGCCAGCAGTTTGGGTAATCCTCTTCAGTACTTC.

The chain combines TRBV10-3 with TRBJ1-5; TRBD1 is a possible D gene (5 bases). This CDR3 comprises 13 residues. V was clipped by 8 bases and J by 3 bases, with 11 bases between them. Looked up from germline, CDR1 is ENHRY and CDR2 is SYGVKD. CDR3 DNA sequence: TGTGCCATCGGGGGGGAGCCCAATCAGCCCCAGCATTTT. Translating gives CAIGGEPNQPQHF.

This clone has a single count. V and J are TRBV4-1 and TRBJ2-1; 8 bases match TRBD2. The CDR3 loop spans 17 amino acids. Germline-derived CDR1 and CDR2 are MGHRA and YSYEKL. The trim removed 0 bases at V and 3 bases at J, leaving 7 bases unmatched. The CDR3 region is CASSQDPPGLGYNEQFF. The CDR3 nucleotides are TGCGCCAGCAGCCAAGATCCCCCGGGACTAGGCTACAATGAGCAGTTCTTC.

The gene calls are TRBV11-2 and TRBJ2-7; tentative D call: TRBD2 (5 bases). V shed 5 bases and J shed 3 bases, with 8 bases lying between them. CDR3 length equals 12 residues. Germline CDR1 SGHAT, CDR2 FQNNGV. CDR3 in amino acids: CASSAGGYEQYF. The CDR3 coding sequence is TGTGCCAGCAGCGCCGGAGGCTACGAGCAGTACTTC. The full variable domain, with the rest looked up from reference TRBV11-2 and TRBJ2-7, is EAGVAQSPRYKIIEKRQSVAFWCNPISGHATLYWYQQILGQGPKLLIQFQNNGVVDDSQLPKDRFSAERLKGVDSTLKIQPAKLEDSAVYLCASSAGGYEQYFGPGTRLTVT.

Only one count was recorded for this clone. The V call is TRBV7-2, the J call TRBJ1-6; a weak D match, TRBD1 (5 bases). The length of the CDR3 is 18 residues. CDR1 and CDR2 from the germline V gene are SGHTA and FQGNSA. Trimming removed 5 bases from V and 2 bases from J, with 19 bases in between. The CDR3 protein is CASSPPGLRRAYNSPLHF. Written as DNA, the CDR3 is TGTGCCAGCAGCCCCCCGGGACTCCGAAGGGCCTATAATTCACCCCTCCACTTT. Full variable domain (outside the CDR3, taken from reference TRBV7-2 and TRBJ1-6): GAGVSQSPSNKVTEKGKDVELRCDPISGHTALYWYRQSLGQGLEFLIYFQGNSAPDKSGLPSDRFSAERTGGSVSTLTIQRTQQEDSAVYLCASSPPGLRRAYNSPLHFGNGTRLTVT.

The DNA for the CDR3 is TGTGCCAGCAGCCACGCGGACAGTGAAAAACTGTTTTTT. Translating gives CASSHADSEKLFF. The gene calls are TRBV3-1 (or the pseudogene TRBV3-2) and TRBJ1-4; the D gene is possibly TRBD1 (6 bases). Germline V gives CDR1 LGHDT, CDR2 YNNKEL (reference sequence). Trimming pared 3 bases from V and 7 bases from J, leaving 9 bases between. This CDR3 is built from 13 residues.

This chain joins TRBV27 and TRBJ2-7; 10 nucleotides align to TRBD1. The CDR3 length is 15 residues. Per the germline V gene, CDR1 is MNHEY and CDR2 is SMNVEV (reference sequence). J was trimmed by 3 bases and V by 5 bases; bases with no gene match: 7. CDR3 nucleotide sequence: TGTGCCAGCAGTCCACCGGGACAGGGGTTCTACGAGCAGTACTTC. This gives the protein CASSPPGQGFYEQYF.

V gene TRBV6-5 combines with J gene TRBJ1-2, with TRBD1 matching 7 bases. CDR3 size: 16 residues. Germline values: CDR1 MNHEY, CDR2 SVGAGI. The V segment lost 4 bases and the J segment 0 bases; nucleotides outside the gene matches: 8. For the CDR3, the DNA is TGTGCCAGCAGTTCCAGGACAGGCCGATCTAACTATGGCTACACCTTC. Translating it yields CASSSRTGRSNYGYTF.

J is TRBJ2-7 and V is TRBV6-5; D is perhaps TRBD1 or TRBD2 (5 bases each). V was pared by 8 bases and J by 1 base, with 18 bases between. This CDR3 is 15 amino acids long. In germline, CDR1 is MNHEY, CDR2 SVGAGI. The CDR3 loop reads CASHRETRGSYEQYF. In DNA, the CDR3 is TGTGCCAGCCATAGGGAGACAAGGGGTTCCTACGAGCAGTACTTC.

This chain links TRBV30 with TRBJ2-7; TRBD1 agrees at 7 bases. V gave up 1 base and J gave up 1 base; unmatched junction bases: 4. The CDR3 is made up of 14 amino acids. Germline lookup yields CDR1 GTSNPN and CDR2 SVGIG (reference sequence). The CDR3 bases are TGTGCCTGGAGTGAGGGGGCGCAGTCCTACGAGCAGTACTTC. It specifies CAWSEGAQSYEQYF.

The chain is built from TRBV5-4 and TRBJ2-7, with TRBD1 matching 9 bases. Looked up from germline, CDR1 is SGHNT and CDR2 is YYREEE (reference sequence). This CDR3 is built from 15 residues. V dropped 4 bases and J dropped 5; count of bases not matched to a gene: 10. The CDR3 region has the DNA TGTGCCAGCAGCCCCCCCGGGACAGGGAGGCACGAGCAGTACTTC. The encoded protein is CASSPPGTGRHEQYF.